This T cell receptor beta chain was found in a study of T cell repertoires in cytomegalovirus infection. About the research overall: HLA-B-restricted CMV epitopes that are well studied were used alongside recently identified HLA-C-restricted ones. Notes on the study in general: Across the ex vivo response, the dominant clonotypes were HLA-C-restricted CMV-specific TCR beta clonotypes. Cumulative frequency (of public TCR beta family members) identified carriers of CMV plus the relevant HLA.

This CDR3 comprises 11 residues. Germline lookup yields CDR1 SQVTM and CDR2 ANQGSEA. V was pared by 7 bases and J by 7 bases, with 6 bases of the junction left unmatched. A remark on this clonotype: Its antigen remains unknown.

TCRdb independently ran MiXCR on the reads; one entry per CDR3 protein. The table records fewer than 1,000,000 distinct CDR3 sequences, approximately 31% of them present only once. This receptor was identified in a human donor in good health (CMV status not recorded). Some clones in this sample may be carry-over from other donors' samples. This chain uses TRBV29-1 with TRBJ1-1; 7 bases fit TRBD1. The sequencing here drew on cultured CD8+ T cells from PBMCs, taken from culture after CMV antigen stimulation. The CDR3 bases are TGCAGCGGGACAGGAATTAGTGAAGCTTTCTTT. This sequence encodes CSGTGISEAFF.